The 9 T cell receptor beta chains reported below all come from one sample, sequenced in a study of Ad26.COV2.S vaccination and SARS-CoV-2 variants. Treatment of the sample: 15 to 20 received Ad26.COV2.S at low or high dose, single or two shots; 5 received placebo; per-sample allocation not given. Sample collection was performed on day 63 after the first vaccine or placebo injection. Clones were sequenced by immunoSEQ multiplex PCR, and TCRdb holds only the in-frame ones, with some missing. The data contain roughly 300,000 clones, roughly 89% of them singletons. Sample: peripheral blood, taken in a trial of Ad26.COV2.S vaccine versus placebo. All receptors come from a person between 18 and 65 years old who received the Ad26.COV2.S COVID-19 vaccine or a placebo.

The chain recombines TRBV3-1 (or the pseudogene TRBV3-2) with TRBJ2-5, with 9 bases aligning to TRBD1. This CDR3 contains 15 residues. Trimming removed 1 base from V and 2 bases from J; junction bases left unmatched: 2. Germline lookup yields CDR1 LGHDT and CDR2 YNNKEL (reference sequence). The CDR3 loop reads CASSQGTGEQETQYF. CDR3 sequence (DNA): TGTGCCAGCAGCCAAGGGACAGGGGAACAAGAGACCCAGTACTTC.

The rearrangement joins TRBV6-2 or TRBV6-3 to TRBJ1-1; no definite D call. Per germline, CDR1 MNHEY and CDR2 SVGEGT. This CDR3 has 14 residues. V lost 2 bases and J lost 4, with 11 bases in between. CDR3 protein: CASSYAALGTEAFF. The DNA of the CDR3 is TGTGCCAGCAGTTACGCAGCCCTGGGCACTGAAGCTTTCTTT.

This clone occurred once. The chain carries TRBV3-1 (or the pseudogene TRBV3-2) and TRBJ1-5; 12 nucleotides agree with TRBD1. The CDR3 covers 15 residues. The J segment lost 7 bases and the V segment lost 0 bases, leaving 1 base of the junction unmatched. The germline CDR1 and CDR2 sequences are LGHDT and YNNKEL (reference sequence). CDR3 residues: CASSQDGTGGQPQHF. The CDR3 nucleotides are TGTGCCAGCAGCCAAGATGGGACAGGGGGCCAGCCCCAGCATTTT.

This chain uses TRBV18 with TRBJ2-7; TRBD1 or TRBD2 may be the D gene (5 bases each). Per germline, CDR1 KGHSH and CDR2 LQKENI. V was pared by 1 base and J by 3 bases, with 19 bases between. The CDR3 contains 17 residues. CDR3 protein: CASSPRPLGTLNYEQYF. CDR3 nucleotide sequence: TGTGCCAGCTCACCACGTCCCCTGGGGACCCTAAACTACGAGCAGTACTTC.

The chain recombines TRBV6-5 with TRBJ2-7, with unresolved D. V shed 3 bases and J shed 3 bases, with 18 bases lying between them. Germline assignment: CDR1 MNHEY and CDR2 SVGAGI. The CDR3 runs 16 residues. In nucleotides, the CDR3 is TGTGCCAGCAGTTATTATGGGTGGCTACAAAACTACGAGCAGTACTTC. Its translation is CASSYYGWLQNYEQYF.

This clone is a singleton in its sample. The chain couples TRBV15 to TRBJ1-2, with unresolved D. Trimming removed 5 bases from V and 7 bases from J, with 8 bases in between. Germline values: CDR1 LNHNV, CDR2 YYDKDF (reference sequence). The CDR3 consists of 11 residues. In DNA, the CDR3 is TGTGCCACCAGCTCTCTAGCTGGCTACACCTTC. It encodes CATSSLAGYTF.

The V call is TRBV7-9, the J call TRBJ2-6; TRBD1 or TRBD2 may be the D gene (5 bases each). Germline V CDR1 and CDR2: SEHNR, FQNEAQ (reference sequence). This CDR3 spans 18 amino acids. Trimming removed 3 bases from V and 4 bases from J, with 19 bases in between. CDR3 region: CASSFLGPEWDGANVLTF. The CDR3 coding sequence is TGTGCCAGCAGCTTCCTTGGCCCTGAATGGGACGGGGCCAACGTCCTGACTTTC.

The rearrangement uses TRBV7-2 and TRBJ1-2; tentative D call: TRBD1 (6 bases). This CDR3 is built from 13 residues. The V gene's germline CDR1 is SGHTA and CDR2 FQGNSA. Trimming pared 1 base from V and 3 bases from J, leaving 6 bases between. CDR3 coding DNA: TGTGCCAGCAGCTTAGACAGGGACTATGGCTACACCTTC. Protein product: CASSLDRDYGYTF.

Here the CDR3 DNA reads TGCGCCAGCAGCCAAGTAACTGGGGTCCAGTTCTTC. It is translated as CASSQVTGVQFF. This sequence joins TRBV4-1 and TRBJ2-1; D gene ambiguous. Germline assignment: CDR1 MGHRA and CDR2 YSYEKL. Trimming stripped 1 base from V and 13 bases from J, with 11 bases between. The CDR3 is 12 amino acids.